This T cell receptor beta chain was obtained from a study of blood T cell repertoires in COVID-19. Profiled with immunoSEQ multiplex PCR; TCRdb holds only in-frame clones, not every one. The sample lists about 200,000 clones, 70% to 80% occurring once. CDR3 size: 17 residues. With 3 bases clipped from V and 0 bases from J, the junction kept 7 bases outside the gene matches. CDR1 is KGHSH and CDR2 is LQKENI in the germline V gene. This receptor was identified in a middle-aged woman with COVID-19, enrolled during active disease. The sample comprised peripheral blood. The rearrangement joins TRBV18 to TRBJ1-5; TRBD1 aligns across 8 bases. CDR3 sequence reads: CASSPDGQGHSNQPQHF. The CDR3 DNA sequence: TGTGCCAGCTCACCTGATGGACAGGGCCATAGCAATCAGCCCCAGCATTTT.